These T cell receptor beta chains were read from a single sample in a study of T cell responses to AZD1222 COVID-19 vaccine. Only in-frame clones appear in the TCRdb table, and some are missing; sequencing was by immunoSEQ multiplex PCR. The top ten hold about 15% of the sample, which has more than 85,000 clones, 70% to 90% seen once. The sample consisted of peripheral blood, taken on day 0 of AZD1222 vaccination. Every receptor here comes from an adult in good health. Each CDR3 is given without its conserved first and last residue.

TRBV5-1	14	ASSLRLKSTNEKLF
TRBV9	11	ASSGGQTGELF
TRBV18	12	ASSLDSGANVLT
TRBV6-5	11	ASRGQTFSPLH
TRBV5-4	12	ASSSEGQDQPQH
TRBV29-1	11	SVVGGSGNEQF
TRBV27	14	ASSLLGLRAHGEQY
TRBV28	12	ASRPTGRGETQY
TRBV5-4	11	ASSIDNYYEQY
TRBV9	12	ASNPNTGSTEAF
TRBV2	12	ASSRGGTGNTIY
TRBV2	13	ASSEVRGGAREQF
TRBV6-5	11	ASSIQGNYGYT
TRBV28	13	ASSLKGPGSYEQY
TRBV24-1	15	ATSDSPPGTAGNTIY
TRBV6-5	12	ASSHGQDHQPQH
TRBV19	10	ASRAVDNEQF
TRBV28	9	ASSFRHEQY
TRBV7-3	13	ASSLLGGQLDTQY
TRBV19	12	ASSRAEGNTEAF
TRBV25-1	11	ASSVHGWTEAF
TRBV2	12	ASSEGAQGEPQH
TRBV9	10	ASSFSTGVYT
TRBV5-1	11	ASRKQDEGPQH
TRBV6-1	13	ASNNYKAGNQPQH
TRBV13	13	ASSLAGGGTDTQY
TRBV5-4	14	ASSLGRVGFQETQY
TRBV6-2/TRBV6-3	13	ASSYGSPSGNTIY
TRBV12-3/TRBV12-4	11	ASSFVGNSPLH
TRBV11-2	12	ASRYGRNQETQY
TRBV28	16	ATSFGPRTSGNTDTQY
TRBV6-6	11	ASTLREQGGYT
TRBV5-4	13	ASSLGRATNEKLF